This TCR delta chain was sequenced during a study of Vδ1+ human thymocytes listed by TCRdb under 2018. The study in broad terms: The study characterised mRNA-level TRG and TRD CDR3 repertoires of highly purified Vdelta1+ thymocytes from young children as a data resource. The multiplex-based CDR3 amplicon strategy had previously been validated against 5'RACE-based CDR3 amplicon generation methods.

Beyond this particular receptor, the publication reports: Because unexpected Vdelta2 sequences could lead to misinterpretation of bulk repertoire data, the authors recommended using highly purified populations and validating at the single-cell level. Although sort purity was high, approximately 21% of thymic TRD sequences were Vdelta2 (with a few Vdelta3), in contrast to the peripheral blood Vdelta1+ controls. Unlike the oligoclonal repertoires in peripheral blood, the thymic TRG and TRD repertoires appeared highly polyclonal, with Gaussian CDR3 length distributions. Because no clustering by age or sex was observed, donors were not stratified by these variables in the analyses. Many TRG clonotypes were shared between donors (up to about 7x10^3), whereas TRD repertoires were essentially private (max roughly 120 shared).

Thymic samples were depleted of alphabeta T cells, then CD3+ TCRVdelta1+ TCRVdelta2- thymocytes were FACS-sorted. Sorted Vdelta1+ thymocyte purity ranged from about 96% to 99.6%. Thymic specimens came from 8 or 9 paediatric patients undergoing corrective cardiac surgery, aged from about 5 days to 16 months. The thymic tissue was dispersed, and mononuclear cells were isolated using a Histopaque-1077 density gradient. The staining antibodies were anti-TCRVdelta1 clone TS8.2, anti-TCRVdelta2 clone B6, anti-CD3 clone HIT3a and anti-TCRalphabeta clone IP26. As for this clone: The antigen it binds to is not known. Qualities for individual bases were not recorded, and no much larger clone is one base off.

RNA extraction was performed with the RNeasy mini kit, and reverse transcription was done with Superscript III. CDR3 amplicons were produced by multiplex PCR using pooled V-gene forward primers and a constant-region reverse primer with Illumina adaptor overhangs. After gel purification, the amplicons were indexed with Nextera index primers during approximately 8 additional PCR cycles and then purified using AMPure XP beads. Sequencing of the libraries was done on an Illumina MiSeq using paired-end 250 bp reads, dual indexing and a roughly 20% PhiX spike-in. In the authors' own workflow: FastQC was used to check read quality, and ea-utils fastq-join was used to merge TRG read pairs. Annotation of sequences was performed with IMGT/HighV-QUEST, only productive sequences with unambiguous V-gene assignment were retained, and clonotypes were defined by identical CDR3 sequence. For downstream analysis, VDJtools 1.1.1, tcR 2.2.3, Treemap and vegan Shannon diversity in R 3.4.4 were used. TCRdb processed the public reads again with the CATT caller, after which rows with matching DNA were combined. The V and J calls were determined by TCRdb, not by the authors. The sample table shows about 20,000 delta-chain clones, and over 7% are seen once. Of the sample, approximately 1% is held by the ten largest clones.

Germline trimming: 2 bases from V, 0 bases from J; junction bases outside gene matches: 6. Reading the germline V gene gives CDR1 TSWWSYY and CDR2 QGS. From its cysteine to its phenylalanine, the CDR3 spans 17 amino acids. Just CDR3 DNA is preserved here, 51 bases in frame from base 1. Recombination connected TRDV1 to TRDJ2; 7 bases in between match TRDD3. This TCR derives from a child under three years old who had congenital heart surgery. Material: Vdelta1+ gamma-delta thymocytes from the thymus. The cell subset or site label, read with the paper, signifies: FACS-sorted CD3+ TCRalphabeta- TCRVdelta1+ TCRVdelta2- thymocytes. CDR3 sequence: CALGEAPGDSLTAQLFF. The sequence in DNA is TGTGCTCTTGGGGAAGCCCCGGGGGATTCTTTGACAGCACAACTCTTCTTT.